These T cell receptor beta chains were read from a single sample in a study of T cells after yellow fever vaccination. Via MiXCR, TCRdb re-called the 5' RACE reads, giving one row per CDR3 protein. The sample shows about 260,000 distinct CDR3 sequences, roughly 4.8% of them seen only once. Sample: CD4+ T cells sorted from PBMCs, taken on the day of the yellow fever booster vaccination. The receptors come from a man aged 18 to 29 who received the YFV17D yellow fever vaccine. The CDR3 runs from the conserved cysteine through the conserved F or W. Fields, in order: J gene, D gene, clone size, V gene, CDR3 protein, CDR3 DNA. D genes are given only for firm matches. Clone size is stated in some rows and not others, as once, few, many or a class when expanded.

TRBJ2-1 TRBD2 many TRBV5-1 CASSSGGSYNEQFF TGCGCCAGCAGCAGCGGGGGCTCCTACAATGAGCAGTTCTTC
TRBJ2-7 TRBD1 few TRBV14 CASSQWTGKVYEQYF TGTGCCAGCAGCCAATGGACAGGGAAGGTCTACGAGCAGTACTTC
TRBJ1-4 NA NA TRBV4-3 CASSQDAFNEKLFF TGCGCCAGCAGCCAAGATGCCTTTAATGAAAAACTGTTTTTT
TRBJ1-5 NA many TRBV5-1 CASSLEGGANQPQHF TGCGCCAGCAGCTTGGAGGGAGGGGCCAATCAGCCCCAGCATTTT
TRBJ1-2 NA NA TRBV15 CATSRDGGRYGYTF TGTGCCACCAGCAGAGACGGGGGACGGTATGGCTACACCTTC
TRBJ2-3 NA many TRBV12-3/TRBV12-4 CASTLLTSSADTQYF TGTGCCAGCACCCTTCTGACTTCCTCGGCAGATACGCAGTATTTT
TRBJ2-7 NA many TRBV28 CASSRTHYEQYF TGTGCCAGCAGTCGGACCCACTACGAGCAGTACTTC
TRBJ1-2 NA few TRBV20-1 CSARPAFGYTF TGCAGTGCTCGACCAGCGTTTGGCTACACCTTC
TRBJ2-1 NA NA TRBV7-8 CASLRGGAGYNEQFF TGTGCCAGCCTCAGGGGGGGGGCAGGTTACAATGAGCAGTTCTTC
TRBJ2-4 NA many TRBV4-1 CASSQGSAKNIQYF TGCGCCAGCAGCCAAGGGTCTGCCAAAAACATTCAGTACTTC
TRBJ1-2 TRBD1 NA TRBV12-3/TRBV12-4 CASSYSGQGGGYTF TGTGCCAGCAGTTACAGCGGACAGGGAGGTGGCTACACCTTC
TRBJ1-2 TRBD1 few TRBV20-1 CSAIGTVLNYGYTF TGCAGTGCTATAGGGACAGTGCTAAACTATGGCTACACCTTC
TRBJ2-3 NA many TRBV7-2 CASSTSDTQYF TGTGCCAGCAGCACCTCAGATACGCAGTATTTT
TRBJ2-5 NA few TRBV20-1 CSARGRGGSQETQYF TGCAGTGCTAGGGGGAGGGGGGGGTCCCAAGAGACCCAGTACTTC
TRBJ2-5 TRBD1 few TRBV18 CASSPATGRETQYF TGTGCCAGCTCACCGGCGACAGGGAGAGAGACCCAGTACTTC
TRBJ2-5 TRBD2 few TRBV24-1 CATSDGTSGGPETQYF TGTGCCACCAGCGACGGGACTAGCGGGGGGCCAGAGACCCAGTACTTC
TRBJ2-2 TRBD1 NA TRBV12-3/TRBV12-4 CASRRDSGELFF TGTGCCAGCAGACGGGACAGCGGGGAGCTGTTTTTT
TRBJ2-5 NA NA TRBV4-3 CASSQEASASTQYF TGCGCCAGCAGCCAAGAGGCATCGGCCTCGACCCAGTACTTC
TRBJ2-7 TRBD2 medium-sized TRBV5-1 CASSLGTSGNLYEQYF TGCGCCAGCAGCTTGGGGACTAGCGGGAATCTCTACGAGCAGTACTTC
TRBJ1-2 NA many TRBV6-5 CASSGQQAEDHYGYTF TGTGCCAGCAGCGGACAGCAGGCGGAGGATCACTATGGCTACACCTTC
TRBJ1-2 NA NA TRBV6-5 CASRPTGTYGYTF TGTGCCAGCAGGCCTACAGGGACCTATGGCTACACCTTC
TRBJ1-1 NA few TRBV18 CASSPQQNTEAFF TGTGCCAGCTCACCGCAGCAGAACACTGAAGCTTTCTTT
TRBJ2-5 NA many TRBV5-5 CASSFRGSQETQYF TGTGCCAGCAGCTTTCGTGGGTCCCAAGAGACCCAGTACTTC
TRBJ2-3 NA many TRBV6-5 CASSYGRADTQYF TGTGCCAGCAGTTACGGTCGTGCAGATACGCAGTATTTT
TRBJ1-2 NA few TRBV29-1 CSVGSRGYTF TGCAGCGTTGGGAGCCGTGGCTACACCTTC
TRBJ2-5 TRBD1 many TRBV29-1 CSVDRQGASETQYF TGCAGCGTTGATCGGCAGGGGGCGAGCGAGACCCAGTACTTC
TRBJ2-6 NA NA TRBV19 CASSVLGTGANVLTF TGTGCCAGTAGTGTTCTGGGTACTGGGGCCAACGTCCTGACTTTC
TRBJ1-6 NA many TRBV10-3 CAISSSYNSPLHF TGTGCCATCAGTAGCTCCTATAATTCACCCCTCCACTTT
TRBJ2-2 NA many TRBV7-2 CASSLRAGTARVTGELFF TGTGCCAGCAGCTTACGGGCGGGGACAGCTCGGGTCACCGGGGAGCTGTTTTTT
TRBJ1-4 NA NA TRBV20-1 CSAGQIEKLFF TGCAGTGCAGGACAGATTGAAAAACTGTTTTTT
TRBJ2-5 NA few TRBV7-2 CASSSLGGQETQYF TGTGCCAGCAGCTCTCTTGGGGGCCAAGAGACCCAGTACTTC
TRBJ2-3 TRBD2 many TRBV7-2 CASSPGLAGGQNTQYF TGTGCCAGCAGCCCGGGACTAGCGGGGGGGCAAAATACGCAGTATTTT
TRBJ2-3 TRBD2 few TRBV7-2 CASSGRLAGSTDTQYF TGTGCCAGCAGCGGGAGACTAGCGGGAAGCACAGATACGCAGTATTTT
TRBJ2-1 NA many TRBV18 CASSPPEIWGQFF TGTGCCAGCTCACCACCGGAGATCTGGGGGCAGTTCTTC
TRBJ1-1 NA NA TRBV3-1 CASSRRTVNTEAFF TGTGCCAGCAGCCGCCGGACGGTGAACACTGAAGCTTTCTTT
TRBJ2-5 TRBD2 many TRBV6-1 CASSDGRTGGHFEETQYF TGTGCCAGCAGTGATGGGCGTACGGGGGGGCACTTCGAAGAGACCCAGTACTTC
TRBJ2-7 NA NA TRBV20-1 CSASRYEQYF TGCAGTGCTAGTAGGTACGAGCAGTACTTC
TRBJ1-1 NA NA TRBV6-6 CASSPEGTLAFF TGTGCCAGCAGTCCGGAAGGGACCCTAGCTTTCTTT
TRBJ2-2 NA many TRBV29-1 CSARGRLNTGELFF TGCAGCGCCCGGGGCAGGCTTAACACCGGGGAGCTGTTTTTT
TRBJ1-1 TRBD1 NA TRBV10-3 CAISVGTGSTEAFF TGTGCCATCAGTGTTGGGACAGGAAGCACTGAAGCTTTCTTT
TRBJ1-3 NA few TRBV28 CASSFPVTGNTIYF TGTGCCAGCAGTTTCCCGGTAACTGGAAACACCATATATTTT
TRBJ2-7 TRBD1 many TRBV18 CASSQYGQGGIVYEQYF TGTGCCAGCTCACAATACGGACAGGGTGGAATTGTCTACGAGCAGTACTTC
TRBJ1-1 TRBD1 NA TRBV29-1 CSATWGQTTEAFF TGCAGCGCCACGTGGGGACAGACCACTGAAGCTTTCTTT
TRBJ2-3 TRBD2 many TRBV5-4 CASSSSGVDTQYF TGTGCCAGCAGCTCCAGCGGGGTAGATACGCAGTATTTT
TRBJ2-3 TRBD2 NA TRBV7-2 CASRLGGGPSTDTQYF TGTGCCAGCAGGTTGGGGGGAGGGCCTAGCACAGATACGCAGTATTTT
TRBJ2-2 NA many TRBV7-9 CASSLGRTGELFF TGTGCCAGCAGCTTAGGCAGGACCGGGGAGCTGTTTTTT
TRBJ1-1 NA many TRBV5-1 CASSLAGTLRGTEAFF TGCGCCAGCAGCTTGGCCGGGACACTCAGAGGGACTGAAGCTTTCTTT
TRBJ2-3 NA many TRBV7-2 CASSLWGDPTDTQYF TGTGCCAGCAGCTTATGGGGGGACCCCACAGATACGCAGTATTTT
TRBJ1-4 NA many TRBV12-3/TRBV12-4 CASSALGGVEKLFF TGTGCCAGCAGTGCCTTGGGGGGAGTTGAAAAACTGTTTTTT
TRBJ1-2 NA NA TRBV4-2 CASSHQEDSRGYYGYTF TGTGCCAGCAGCCATCAAGAAGACAGCCGGGGTTACTATGGCTACACCTTC
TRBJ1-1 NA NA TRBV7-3 CASSPPGGSAFF TGTGCCAGCAGCCCCCCCGGGGGTTCAGCTTTCTTT
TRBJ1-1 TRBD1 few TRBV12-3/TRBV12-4 CASRPDRGGTEAFF TGTGCCAGCAGACCCGACAGGGGTGGCACTGAAGCTTTCTTT
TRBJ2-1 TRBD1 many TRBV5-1 CASRFGTGNTNEQFF TGCGCCAGCCGTTTCGGGACAGGGAATACGAATGAGCAGTTCTTC
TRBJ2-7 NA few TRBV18 CASSPYTNEQYF TGTGCCAGCTCACCTTACACGAACGAGCAGTACTTC
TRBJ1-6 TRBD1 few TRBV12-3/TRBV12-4 CASSLGTGSGSPLHF TGTGCCAGCAGTCTGGGGACAGGGTCGGGCTCACCCCTCCACTTT